There are a few counts of the clone carrying this TCR beta chain. Antigen unknown. Treatment noted: 10-day PBMC culture with coronavirus spike peptide pools or control peptides (ViraFEST assay). Fresh IL-2 medium replaced half the culture medium on days 3 and 7. After approximately 9 days of culture, CD4+ T cells were negatively selected. Unmatched junction bases numbered 9, after V lost 4 bases and J lost 8 bases. Per germline, CDR1 GTSNPN and CDR2 SVGIG (reference sequence). This CDR3 is 13 amino acids long. The data were taken from a study of vaccination and CD4 T cells after COVID-19. Cultured CD4+ T cell DNA was sequenced using the Oncomine TCR Beta short-read assay. TCRdb reanalysed the PCR reads using MiXCR and keeps one entry per CDR3 protein. The sample carries 9,000 to 15,000 distinct CDR3 sequences, about 57% recorded once. Study-level points and caveats: Convalescent patients had a median around 90% of post-vaccine SARS-CoV-2-reactive clones that were detected only after vaccination, not before it. Vaccine-specific clones in convalescent patients were spike mono-reactive in 304 of 307 cases.

Material for sequencing was CD4+ T cells from blood, cultured in vitro. The chain employs TRBV30 and TRBJ1-2; 8 positions match TRBD1. This clonotype was sampled from a human donor who had recovered from COVID-19. The CDR3 protein is CAWKWQGARGYTF. DNA of the CDR3: TGTGCCTGGAAGTGGCAGGGGGCAAGGGGCTACACCTTC.